This T cell receptor (beta chain) was captured in a study of T cells in Graves' hyperthyroidism and ophthalmopathy. Whole-study results and caveats: Most thyroid clonotypes with frequency above 0.001 were detected in blood. A 13 V-J signature model discriminated ophthalmopathy versus stable hyperthyroidism.

The CDR3 regions of TCR beta were amplified from RNA transcripts. A set of HTBI primers served as the primers for a first-round RT-PCR of the TCR CDR3. Each CDR3 protein is one row after TCRdb ran MiXCR on the multiplex PCR reads. Here the sample spans 450,000 to 650,000 distinct CDR3 sequences, over 15% being singletons. Regarding this clonotype: Its specificity is unknown.

Trimming left V 3 bases short and J 4 bases short, with 12 bases between. The germline V gene has CDR1 KGHSH and CDR2 LQKENI. This CDR3 contains 15 residues. The rearrangement uses TRBV18 and TRBJ2-2, with D unresolved. The sequenced material came from blood. This receptor was obtained from a woman between 18 and 30 years old with Graves' ophthalmopathy. The CDR3 reads CASSPFSSGTGELFF. CDR3 DNA sequence: TGTGCCAGCTCACCTTTCTCCTCGGGCACCGGGGAGCTGTTTTTT.